This TCR beta chain was sequenced during a study of OX40 agonist ivuxolimab in advanced cancers. Looking at the study overall: Ivuxolimab was an agonistic, fully human IgG2 monoclonal antibody directed against OX40 (CD134), a costimulatory receptor. Intravenous ivuxolimab was administered to patients every 2 weeks at six dose levels: 0.01, 0.1, 0.3, 1.5, 3 and 10 mg/kg. Of the roughly 51 patients in dose escalation, about 20 had hepatocellular carcinoma, about 15 had melanoma, 9 had renal cell carcinoma and 9 had head and neck cancer. The dose-escalation cohort was about 83% male with a mean age of approximately 59 years, ranging from roughly 20 to 80. Prior anti-PD-1, anti-PD-L1 or anti-CTLA-4 therapy was permitted, and checkpoint inhibitors had been received by approximately 39% of dose-escalation patients. Three dose-escalation patients achieved partial responses, one with hepatocellular carcinoma and two with cutaneous melanoma. Peripheral TCRbeta sequencing was intended to test whether TCR sequence diversity was altered and clonal T-cell expansion was caused by ivuxolimab. The monotherapy dose-escalation portion (N = 52 patients) of the phase I ivuxolimab trial is reported in the paper. Findings and caveats that apply to the study as a whole: The antigen specificity of the clonally expanded peripheral T cells was not determined. Partial responders in the 0.1-3.0 mg/kg groups had among the lowest normalized peripheral clonal expansion, especially among CD8+ T cells. Low levels of normalized T-cell clonal expansion were also seen in some patients who did not respond. On average, CD8+ T cells showed more expanded clones than CD4+ T cells after ivuxolimab. At doses from 0.1 to 3.0 mg/kg, clonal expansion was seen in both CD4+ and CD8+ blood T cells between baseline and week 6.

For sequencing of the TCRbeta CDR3 region, genomic DNA was extracted from the sorted cells. The immunoSEQ Assay was used for sequencing of TCRbeta CDR3 regions. TCRdb provides this immuneACCESS table in a form limited to in-frame rearrangements. Some clones are lacking; in checked studies, under half of them reflect an unresolved V gene, and why the rest are absent is not known. Recorded for this sample are 45,000 to 65,000 clones; 65% to 80% of them occurred a single time. The ten largest clones add up to roughly 6.3% of the sample. The trial excluded patients who had a history of autoimmune disease or were on systemic immunosuppression. Peripheral blood for TCR sequencing was collected from all dose cohorts at baseline, on cycle 4 day 1, and on cycle 7 day 1. The samples were taken from a phase I, first-in-human, multicenter, open-label dose-escalation trial of ivuxolimab. Adults with locally advanced or metastatic melanoma, renal cell, hepatocellular, or head and neck squamous cell carcinoma were enrolled in the trial. CD4+ and CD8+ T cells were sorted separately from peripheral blood before TCR sequencing.

Between the V and J ends, shortened by 1 base and 0 bases respectively, the junction contains 7 bases. Looking up the germline V gene yields CDR1 SGHTA and CDR2 FQGNSA. Reading from cysteine to phenylalanine, the CDR3 counts 15 amino acids. Only CDR3 DNA remains: 45 bases, in frame from the first base. The table lists this clone with a count of one. Which antigen it targets is not known. No qualities accompany the bases; no much larger clone lies one base away. This receptor was taken from an adult with an advanced solid tumor such as melanoma, head and neck, liver or kidney cancer. This material consisted of CD4+ or CD8+ T cells sorted from blood, taken in a trial of the OX40 agonist ivuxolimab. Recombination linked TRBV7-2 to TRBJ2-1, and possibly TRBD2, on 6 matching bases. Here the CDR3 is given as CASSLVGGSYNEQFF. The nucleotide sequence reads TGTGCCAGCAGCTTAGTCGGGGGCTCCTACAATGAGCAGTTCTTC.